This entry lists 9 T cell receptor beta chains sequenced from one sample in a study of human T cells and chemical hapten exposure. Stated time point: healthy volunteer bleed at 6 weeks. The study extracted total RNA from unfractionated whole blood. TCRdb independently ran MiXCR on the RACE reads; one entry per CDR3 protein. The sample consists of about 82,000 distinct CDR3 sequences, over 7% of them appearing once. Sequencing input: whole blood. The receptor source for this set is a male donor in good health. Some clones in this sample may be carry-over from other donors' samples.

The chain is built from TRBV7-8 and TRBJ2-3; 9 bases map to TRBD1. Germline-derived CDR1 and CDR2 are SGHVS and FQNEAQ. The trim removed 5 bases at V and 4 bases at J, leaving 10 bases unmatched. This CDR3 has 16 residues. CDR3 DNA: TGTGCCAGCAGCCGCTCGGGACAGGGATCGGCAGATACGCAGTATTTT. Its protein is CASSRSGQGSADTQYF.

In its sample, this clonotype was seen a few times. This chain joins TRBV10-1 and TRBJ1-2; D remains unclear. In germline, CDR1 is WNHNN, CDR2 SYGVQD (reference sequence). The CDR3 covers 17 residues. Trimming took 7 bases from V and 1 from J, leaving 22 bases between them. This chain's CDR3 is CASNPRPITLFNYGYTF. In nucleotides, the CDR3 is TGCGCCAGCAACCCCCGACCGATTACTCTTTTTAACTATGGCTACACCTTC.

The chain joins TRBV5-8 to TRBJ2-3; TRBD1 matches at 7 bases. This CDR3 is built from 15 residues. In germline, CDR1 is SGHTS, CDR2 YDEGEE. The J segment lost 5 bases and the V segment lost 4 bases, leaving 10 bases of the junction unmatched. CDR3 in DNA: TGTGCCAGCAGCAGCACAGGGGATCATGGAGATACGCAGTATTTT. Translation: CASSSTGDHGDTQYF.

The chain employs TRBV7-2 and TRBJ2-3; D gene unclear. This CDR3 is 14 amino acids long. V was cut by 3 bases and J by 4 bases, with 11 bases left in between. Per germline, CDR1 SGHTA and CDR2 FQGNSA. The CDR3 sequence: CASSLGLRPDTQYF. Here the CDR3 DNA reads TGTGCCAGCAGCTTGGGATTACGCCCAGATACGCAGTATTTT.

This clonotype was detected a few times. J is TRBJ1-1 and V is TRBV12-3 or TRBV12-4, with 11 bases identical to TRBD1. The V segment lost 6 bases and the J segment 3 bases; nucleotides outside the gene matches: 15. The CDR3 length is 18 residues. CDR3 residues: CASRIGTGGQNLDTEAFF. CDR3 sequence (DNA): TGTGCCAGCAGGATCGGGACAGGGGGACAGAATTTGGACACTGAAGCTTTCTTT.

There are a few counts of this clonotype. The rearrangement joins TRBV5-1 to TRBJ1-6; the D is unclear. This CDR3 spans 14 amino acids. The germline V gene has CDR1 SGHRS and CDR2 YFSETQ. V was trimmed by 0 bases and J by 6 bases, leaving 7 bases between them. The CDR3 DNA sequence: TGCGCCAGCAGCTTGGAGACACTTAATTCACCCCTCCACTTT. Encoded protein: CASSLETLNSPLHF.

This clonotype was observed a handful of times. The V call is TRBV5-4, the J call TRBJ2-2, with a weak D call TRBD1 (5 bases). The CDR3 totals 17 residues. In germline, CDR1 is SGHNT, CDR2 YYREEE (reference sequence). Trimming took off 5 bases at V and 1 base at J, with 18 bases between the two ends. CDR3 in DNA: TGTGCCAGCAGATTTATGCAGGGCCCACTGAACACCGGGGAGCTGTTTTTT. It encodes CASRFMQGPLNTGELFF.

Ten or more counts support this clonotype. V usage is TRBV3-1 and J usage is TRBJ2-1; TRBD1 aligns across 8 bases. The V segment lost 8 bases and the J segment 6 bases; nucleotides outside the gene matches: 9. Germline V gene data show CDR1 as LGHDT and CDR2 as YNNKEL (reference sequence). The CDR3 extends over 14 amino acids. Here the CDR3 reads CASGGDRGRNEQFF. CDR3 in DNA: TGTGCCAGCGGAGGAGACAGGGGACGCAATGAGCAGTTCTTC.

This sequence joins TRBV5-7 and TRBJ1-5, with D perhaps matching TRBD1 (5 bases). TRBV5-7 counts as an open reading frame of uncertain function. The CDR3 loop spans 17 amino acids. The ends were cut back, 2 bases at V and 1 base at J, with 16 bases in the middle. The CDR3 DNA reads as TGTGCCAGCAGCTTAAGGGGAGGGGTAGAGAGCAATCAGCCCCAGCATTTT. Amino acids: CASSLRGGVESNQPQHF.